This section outlines one TCR beta chain sequence together with its context. Its target is not known. Because the CDR3 is missing its conserved closing phenylalanine or tryptophan, this is likely a read error. The CDR3 is 14 amino acids. V lost 5 bases, J lost 4 bases, and 14 bases lay in between. This sample is drawn from a study of Graves' ophthalmopathy and Graves' hyperthyroidism. General observations from the study: Detected in blood as well were most expanded thyroid clonotypes with frequency above 0.001.

The authors amplified TCR beta CDR3 regions, and they did so from RNA transcripts for repertoire sequencing. First-round RT-PCR used HTBI primers; second-round multiplex PCR followed. TCRdb processed the multiplex PCR reads anew with MiXCR; each CDR3 protein has one entry. The table lists a few hundred thousand distinct CDR3 sequences, about 40% of them singletons. Certain patients were not enrolled. These were patients with other autoimmune diseases, uncontrolled infections, pregnancy or lactation. The sequenced sample was peripheral blood or thyroid tissue (not recorded which). The sequence was obtained from an adult man with Graves' hyperthyroidism. The J gene is TRBJ1-2, the V gene TRBV12-3 or TRBV12-4; D is uncertain. The CDR3 coding sequence is TGTGCCAGCAGTCCGGGAGAAGCGAGCTATGGCTACACCCTC. This translates into CASSPGEASYGYTL.